This record concerns one T cell receptor beta chain sequence. Antigen specificity is unknown. The treatment denotes: 15 to 20 received Ad26.COV2.S at low or high dose, single or two shots; about 5 received placebo; per-sample allocation not given. On day 63 after the first injection, vaccine and placebo recipients gave samples. This person who donated was an adult of 18-55 years in Boston. The entry originates in a study of Ad26.COV2.S vaccination and SARS-CoV-2 variants. Across the study: The donor participated in the COV1001 trial, in its Ad26.COV2.S arm. Whole-study results and caveats: Vaccinated individuals (as opposed to placebo recipients) had higher spike-specific TCR breadth. With respect to non-spike TCR breadth, vaccine and placebo recipients were similar.

Sequenced by immunoSEQ multiplex PCR; TCRdb stores in-frame clones only, minus some. The data contain about 680,000 clones, roughly 90% of them seen just once; the ten biggest clones take up nearly 1.5%. V lost 0 bases, J lost 0 bases, and 7 bases lay in between. Germline V CDR1 and CDR2: SGHRS, YFSETQ. The CDR3 loop spans 15 amino acids. The J gene is TRBJ2-1, the V gene TRBV5-1; perhaps TRBD2 as D (5 bases). This sequence was found in a person between 18 and 59 years old who received the Ad26.COV2.S COVID-19 vaccine or a placebo. The sample was peripheral blood, taken in a trial of Ad26.COV2.S vaccine versus placebo. The CDR3 DNA reads as TGCGCCAGCAGCTTGGTGGGGAGCTCCTACAATGAGCAGTTCTTC. It encodes CASSLVGSSYNEQFF.